This T cell receptor beta chain was found in a study of CD8 T cells in ankylosing spondylitis. This CDR3 contains 13 residues. Trimming cost V 6 bases and J 2 bases, with 8 bases left between them. The sample holds one count of this clonotype. TCRdb used MiXCR to reprocess the 5' RACE reads, holding one entry per CDR3 protein. The sample includes around 300,000 distinct CDR3 sequences, about 15% seen only once; the top ten take 1.1%. This rearrangement joins TRBV12-3 or TRBV12-4 to TRBJ1-5; D gene uncertain. Sequencing used blood, either unsorted or a sorted T cell fraction (not recorded which). The origin of this receptor is a male donor with ankylosing spondylitis or in good health (not recorded which). The CDR3 is CASRKGGNQPQHF. CDR3 nucleotide sequence: TGTGCCAGCAGGAAAGGTGGCAATCAGCCCCAGCATTTT.